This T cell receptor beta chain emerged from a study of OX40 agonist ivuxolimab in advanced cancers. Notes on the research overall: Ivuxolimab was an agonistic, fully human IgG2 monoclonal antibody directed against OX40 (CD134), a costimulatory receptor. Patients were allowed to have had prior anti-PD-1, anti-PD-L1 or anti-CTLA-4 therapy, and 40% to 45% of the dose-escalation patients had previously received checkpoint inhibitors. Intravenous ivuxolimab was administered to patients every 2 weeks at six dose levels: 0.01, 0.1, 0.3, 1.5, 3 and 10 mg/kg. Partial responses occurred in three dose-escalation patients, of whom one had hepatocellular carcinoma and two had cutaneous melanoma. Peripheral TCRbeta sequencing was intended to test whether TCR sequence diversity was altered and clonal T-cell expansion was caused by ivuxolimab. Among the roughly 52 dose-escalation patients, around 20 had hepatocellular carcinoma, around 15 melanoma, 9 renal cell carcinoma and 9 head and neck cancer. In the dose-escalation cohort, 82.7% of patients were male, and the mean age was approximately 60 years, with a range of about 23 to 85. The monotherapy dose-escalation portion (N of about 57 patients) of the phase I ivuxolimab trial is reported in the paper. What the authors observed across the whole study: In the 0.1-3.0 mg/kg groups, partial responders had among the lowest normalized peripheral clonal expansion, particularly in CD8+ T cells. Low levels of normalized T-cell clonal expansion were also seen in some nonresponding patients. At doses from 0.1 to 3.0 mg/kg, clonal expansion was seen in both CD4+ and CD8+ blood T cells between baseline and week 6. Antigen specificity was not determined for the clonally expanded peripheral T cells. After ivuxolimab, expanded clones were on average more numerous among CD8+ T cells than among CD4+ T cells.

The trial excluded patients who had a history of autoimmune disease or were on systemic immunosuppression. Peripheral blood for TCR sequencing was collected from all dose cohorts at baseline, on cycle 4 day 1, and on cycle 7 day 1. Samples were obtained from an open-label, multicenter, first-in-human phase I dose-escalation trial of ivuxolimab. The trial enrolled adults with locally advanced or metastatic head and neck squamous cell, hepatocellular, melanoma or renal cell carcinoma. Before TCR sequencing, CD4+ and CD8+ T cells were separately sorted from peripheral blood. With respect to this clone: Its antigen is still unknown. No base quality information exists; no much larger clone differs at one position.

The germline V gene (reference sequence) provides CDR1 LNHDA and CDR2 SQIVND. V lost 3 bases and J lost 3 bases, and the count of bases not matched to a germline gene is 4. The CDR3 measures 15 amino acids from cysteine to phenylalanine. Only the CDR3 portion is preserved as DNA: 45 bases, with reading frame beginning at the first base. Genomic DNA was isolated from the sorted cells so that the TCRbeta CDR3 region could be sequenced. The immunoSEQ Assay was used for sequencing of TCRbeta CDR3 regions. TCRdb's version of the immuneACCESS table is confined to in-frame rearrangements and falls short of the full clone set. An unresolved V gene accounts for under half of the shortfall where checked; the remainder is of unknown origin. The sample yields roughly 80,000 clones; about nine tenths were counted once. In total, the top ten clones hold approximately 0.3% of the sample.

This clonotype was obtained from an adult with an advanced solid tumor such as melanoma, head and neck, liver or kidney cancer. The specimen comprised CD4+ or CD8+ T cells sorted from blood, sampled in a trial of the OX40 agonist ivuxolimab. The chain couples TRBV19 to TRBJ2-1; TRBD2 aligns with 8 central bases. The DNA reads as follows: TGTGCCAGTAGTATGCGGGGGGCAAACTACAATGAGCAGTTCTTC. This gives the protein CASSMRGANYNEQFF.